This note documents a single TCR beta chain sequence. Germline lookup yields CDR1 SGHRS and CDR2 YFSETQ. This CDR3 comprises 17 residues. With V trimmed by 4 bases and J by 2 bases, 15 bases remained unmatched. This specimen comes from a study of blood T cell repertoires in COVID-19. TCRdb's copy holds only in-frame clones and misses some; the assay was immunoSEQ multiplex PCR. The sample has 150,000 to 200,000 clones; 82% are singletons. This chain joins TRBV5-1 and TRBJ2-7, with TRBD2 matching 7 bases. What was sequenced was peripheral blood. This receptor was obtained from a woman aged 80 or over with active or convalescent COVID-19. CDR3 in amino acids: CASSLSVREGTTYEQYF. CDR3 in DNA: TGCGCCAGCAGCCTGAGTGTCAGGGAGGGAACTACCTACGAGCAGTACTTC.